Reported below is one TCR beta chain. In the authors' methods: Quantification of nucleated cells was approximated via reference gene primer amplification. Libraries were prepared by immunoSEQ multiplex PCR; TCRdb keeps only in-frame clonotypes and omits some of them. That table furnishes V, J and clone size, whereas the DNA furnished D and trimming. This sample yields about 230,000 clones, of which approximately 84% are seen a single time; 11% belongs to the top ten. Germline CDR1 reads KGHSH; CDR2 reads LQKENI. The CDR3 covers 14 residues. V shed 6 bases, J shed 2 bases, and the junction held 5 bases outside the gene matches. The sample belongs to a study of blood T cell repertoires in COVID-19. Study summary: From the United States, Italy and Spain came samples of acute and convalescent COVID-19. The cDNA or gDNA used as material had been derived from T cells, B-cell-depleted T cells, or PBMCs.

Seattle patient enrollment occurred during active infection, with longitudinal follow-up thereafter. The rearrangement links TRBV18 to TRBJ2-5; TRBD1 aligns across 8 bases. The clonotype comes from a man aged 50-59 years with COVID-19, enrolled during active disease. The sequenced material came from peripheral blood. The CDR3 sequence is CASSQGTGQETQYF. The CDR3 bases are TGTGCCAGCTCGCAAGGGACAGGTCAAGAGACCCAGTACTTC.